This T cell receptor (beta chain) emerged from a study of T cells in severe cutaneous drug reactions (dated by TCRdb to between 2018 and 2021). For context, the study as a whole: Patients were recruited between about 2011 and 2018 from Taiwan, Thailand and a European registry network. The libraries were made with iRepertoire multiplex PCR, and the authors referred to a comparison in which iRepertoire and 5' RACE methods, with or without UMI, captured abundant clonotypes to a similar degree. The study paired bulk TCR sequencing with single-cell sequencing, quantitative PCR validation, functional assays and transgenic mouse experiments. Only patients with a probable or definite SJS/TEN or DRESS diagnosis by RegiSCAR criteria were enrolled. Blister fluids/cells, PBMC and other biological samples were taken from patients in the acute stage or the recovery stage. The Naranjo algorithm and the ALDEN drug causality algorithm were used to assign the culprit drug.

Its CDR3 holds 15 amino acids, cysteine through phenylalanine. No DNA accompanies this entry. According to the germline V gene, CDR1 reads LGHNA and CDR2 reads YSLEER. What the authors observed across the whole study: CBZ-SJS/TEN patients showed strongly increased TRBV12-4 usage, with averages of 30% to 35% in blister cells and 4% to 6% in PBMC. A public TCRbeta CDR3 was found in all seven CBZ-SJS/TEN blister samples (mean around 15%) but was undetectable or scarce in tolerant-control and healthy-donor PBMC. According to the authors, further study is still needed to determine whether the public TCR generalizes to SJS/TEN caused by other drugs.

For both bulk and single-cell sequencing, libraries were prepared with the iRepertoire multiplex PCR system and TCR subtype-specific primers. Multiplex PCR with primers targeting V, D and J gene regions was used to generate bulk TCR beta libraries. Approximately 95-500 ng of RNA per sample was used as input for bulk TCR library preparation. Bulk TCR beta amplicons were sequenced on an Illumina MiSeq. From the authors' description of their analysis: Quality control steps removed sample misassignments and low-quality sequencing reads. CDR3 was defined as the amino acids between the V-gene Y[YFLI]C motif and the J-segment [FW]GXGT motif. The IMGT database was followed for TRBV and TRBJ gene assignments and CDR3 clonotypes. TRBV expression in each sample was normalized to the mean expression of the same gene in PBMC from a few dozen healthy donors. Each CDR3 protein sequence appears as one entry after TCRdb reprocessed the reads, and no DNA is included. The V and J calls reflect TCRdb's pipeline rather than the authors' work. This sample's listing comprises about 7,200 distinct CDR3 sequences. The ten most abundant clones make up approximately 31% of the sample.

Concerning this clonotype itself: The clone's antigen remains unknown.

Sequencing was performed on donors who were patients with carbamazepine-induced Stevens-Johnson syndrome or toxic epidermal necrolysis (CBZ-SJS/TEN). To look for drug-specific clonotypes, next-generation sequencing was used to profile the T cell receptor repertoires of patients with drug-induced severe cutaneous adverse reactions. The RNA was isolated from either blister cells of skin lesions or peripheral blood mononuclear cells. This TCR was recovered from a human donor with toxic epidermal necrolysis, a severe cutaneous drug reaction. Recombination connected TRBV4-3 to TRBJ2-7; the TCRdb D gene call, TRBD1, has no DNA to confirm it. The source material was cells from a skin blister. The cell subset or site label for this specimen denotes: unsorted cells from skin lesion blisters. The CDR3 reads CASSPGTGPSYEQYF.